This entry describes one T cell receptor (beta chain). The antigen is unknown. This specimen comes from a study of neoadjuvant nivolumab and ipilimumab in lung cancer. Findings and limits, study-wide: From pretherapy to surgery, tumor richness and clonality rose with dual therapy. TCR clonality did not significantly correlate with pathologic tumor regression.

This CDR3 is built from 13 residues. With 4 bases removed from V and 6 bases from J, the gap between germline ends came to 12 bases. Germline lookup yields CDR1 GTSNPN and CDR2 SVGIG (reference sequence). Method: immunoSEQ multiplex PCR; TCRdb's copy keeps in-frame clones and lacks some. The table records roughly 28,000 clones, approximately 80% of them present only once. V gene TRBV30 combines with J gene TRBJ2-2; a weak D match, TRBD2 (6 bases). The sequenced sample was tumor tissue, obtained after neoadjuvant nivolumab, alone or with ipilimumab, at or shortly before surgery. The clonotype comes from an adult with non-small cell lung cancer. The chain's CDR3 is CAWKRDSAGELFF. CDR3 nucleotide sequence: TGTGCCTGGAAAAGGGACTCTGCCGGGGAGCTGTTTTTT.